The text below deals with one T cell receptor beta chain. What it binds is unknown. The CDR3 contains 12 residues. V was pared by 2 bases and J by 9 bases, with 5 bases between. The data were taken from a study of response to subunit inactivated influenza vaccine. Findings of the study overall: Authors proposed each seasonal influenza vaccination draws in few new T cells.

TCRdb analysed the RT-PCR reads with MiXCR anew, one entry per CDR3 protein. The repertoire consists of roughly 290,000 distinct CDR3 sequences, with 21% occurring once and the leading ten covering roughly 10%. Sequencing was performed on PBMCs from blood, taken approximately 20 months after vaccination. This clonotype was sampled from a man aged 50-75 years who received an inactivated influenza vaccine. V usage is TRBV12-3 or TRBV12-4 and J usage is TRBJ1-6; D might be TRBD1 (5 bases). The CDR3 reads CASSLRGSPLHF. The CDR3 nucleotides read TGTGCCAGCAGTTTAAGGGGTTCACCCCTCCACTTT.